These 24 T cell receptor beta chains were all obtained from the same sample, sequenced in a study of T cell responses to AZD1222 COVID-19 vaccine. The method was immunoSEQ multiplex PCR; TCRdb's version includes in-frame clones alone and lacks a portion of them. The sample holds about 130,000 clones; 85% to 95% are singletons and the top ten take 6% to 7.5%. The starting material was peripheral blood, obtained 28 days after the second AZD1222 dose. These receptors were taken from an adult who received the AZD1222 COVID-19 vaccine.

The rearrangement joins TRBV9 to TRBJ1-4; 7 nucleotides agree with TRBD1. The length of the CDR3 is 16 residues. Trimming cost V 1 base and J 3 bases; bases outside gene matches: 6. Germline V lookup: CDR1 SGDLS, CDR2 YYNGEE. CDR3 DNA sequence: TGTGCCAGCAGCGTAACAGGGGATGGAGCTAATGAAAAACTGTTTTTT. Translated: CASSVTGDGANEKLFF.

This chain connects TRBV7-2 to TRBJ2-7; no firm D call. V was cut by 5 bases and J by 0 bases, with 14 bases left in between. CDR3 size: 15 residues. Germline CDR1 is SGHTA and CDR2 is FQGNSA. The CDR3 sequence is CASSHGLTISYEQYF. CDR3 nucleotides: TGTGCCAGCAGCCACGGGCTTACCATCTCCTACGAGCAGTACTTC.

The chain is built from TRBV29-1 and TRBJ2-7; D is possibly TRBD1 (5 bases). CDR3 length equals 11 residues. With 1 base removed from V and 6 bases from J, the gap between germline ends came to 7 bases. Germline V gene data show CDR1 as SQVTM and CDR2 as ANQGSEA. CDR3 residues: CSVEGQGEQYF. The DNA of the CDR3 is TGCAGCGTTGAAGGGCAGGGCGAGCAGTACTTC.

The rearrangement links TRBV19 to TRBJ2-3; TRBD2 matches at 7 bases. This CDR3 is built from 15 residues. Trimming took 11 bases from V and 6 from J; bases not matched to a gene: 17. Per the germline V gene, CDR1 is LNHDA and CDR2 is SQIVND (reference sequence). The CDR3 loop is CAASGAASGYDTQYF. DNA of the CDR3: TGTGCCGCGTCCGGGGCGGCTAGCGGATATGATACGCAGTATTTT.

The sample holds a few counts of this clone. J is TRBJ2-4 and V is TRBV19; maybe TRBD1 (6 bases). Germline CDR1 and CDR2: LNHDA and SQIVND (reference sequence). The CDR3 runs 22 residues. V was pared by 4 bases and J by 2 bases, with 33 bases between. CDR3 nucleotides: TGTGCCAGTAGTAGAAGTAGCAGGGGAGAGTCCCCTGGCCCTATAACCAAAAACATTCAGTACTTC. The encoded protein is CASSRSSRGESPGPITKNIQYF.

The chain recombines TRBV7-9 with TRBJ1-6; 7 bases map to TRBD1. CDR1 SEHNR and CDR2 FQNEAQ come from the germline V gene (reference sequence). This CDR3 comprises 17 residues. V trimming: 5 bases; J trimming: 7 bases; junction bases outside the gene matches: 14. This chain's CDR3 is CASSLQRPGQKNSPLHF. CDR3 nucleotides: TGTGCCAGCAGCCTTCAAAGACCGGGACAGAAAAATTCACCCCTCCACTTT. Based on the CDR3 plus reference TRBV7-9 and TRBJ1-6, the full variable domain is DTGVSQNPRHKITKRGQNVTFRCDPISEHNRLYWYRQTLGQGPEFLTYFQNEAQLEKSRLLSDRFSAERPKGSFSTLEIQRTEQGDSAMYLCASSLQRPGQKNSPLHFGNGTRLTVT.

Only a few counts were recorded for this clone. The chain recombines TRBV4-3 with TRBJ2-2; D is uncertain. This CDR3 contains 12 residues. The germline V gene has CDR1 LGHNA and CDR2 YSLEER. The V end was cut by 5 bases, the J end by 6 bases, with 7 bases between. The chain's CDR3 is CASSFAAGELFF. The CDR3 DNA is TGCGCCAGCAGCTTCGCAGCCGGGGAGCTGTTTTTT.

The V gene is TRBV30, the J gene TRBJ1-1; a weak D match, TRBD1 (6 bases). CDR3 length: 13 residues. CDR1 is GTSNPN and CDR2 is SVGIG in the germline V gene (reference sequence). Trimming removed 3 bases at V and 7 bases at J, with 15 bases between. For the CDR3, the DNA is TGTGCCTGGAGAGGGGGACATTGGGGTGAAGCTTTCTTT. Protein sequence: CAWRGGHWGEAFF.

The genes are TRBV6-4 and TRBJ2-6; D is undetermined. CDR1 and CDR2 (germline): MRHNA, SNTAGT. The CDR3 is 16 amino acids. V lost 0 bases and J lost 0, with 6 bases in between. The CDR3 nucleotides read TGTGCCAGCAGTGACTCGGGCGTCTCTGGGGCCAACGTCCTGACTTTC. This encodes CASSDSGVSGANVLTF.

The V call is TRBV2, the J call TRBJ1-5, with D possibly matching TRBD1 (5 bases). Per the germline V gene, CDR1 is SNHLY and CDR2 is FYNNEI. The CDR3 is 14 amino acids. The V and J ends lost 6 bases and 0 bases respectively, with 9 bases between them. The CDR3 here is CASRDRVSNQPQHF. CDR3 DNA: TGTGCCAGCAGAGACAGAGTTAGCAATCAGCCCCAGCATTTT.

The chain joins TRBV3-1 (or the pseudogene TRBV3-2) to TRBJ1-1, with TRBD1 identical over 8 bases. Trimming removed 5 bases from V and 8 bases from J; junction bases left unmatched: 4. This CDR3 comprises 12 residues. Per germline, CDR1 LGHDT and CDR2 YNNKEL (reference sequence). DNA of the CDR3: TGTGCCAGCAGCGACAGGGGATCCGAAGCTTTCTTT. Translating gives CASSDRGSEAFF.

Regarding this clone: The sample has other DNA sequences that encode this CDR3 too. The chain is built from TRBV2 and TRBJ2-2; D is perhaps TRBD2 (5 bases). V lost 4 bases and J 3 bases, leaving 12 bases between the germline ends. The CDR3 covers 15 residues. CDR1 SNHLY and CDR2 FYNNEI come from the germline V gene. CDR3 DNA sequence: TGTGCCAGCAGTGTGGGCGGAGCGGACACCGGGGAGCTGTTTTTT. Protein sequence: CASSVGGADTGELFF.

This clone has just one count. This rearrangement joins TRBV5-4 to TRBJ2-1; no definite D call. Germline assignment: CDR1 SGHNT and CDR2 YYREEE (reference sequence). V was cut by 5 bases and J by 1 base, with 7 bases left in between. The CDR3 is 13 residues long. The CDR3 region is CASRDVSYNEQFF. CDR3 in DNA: TGTGCCAGCAGGGACGTGTCCTACAATGAGCAGTTCTTC.

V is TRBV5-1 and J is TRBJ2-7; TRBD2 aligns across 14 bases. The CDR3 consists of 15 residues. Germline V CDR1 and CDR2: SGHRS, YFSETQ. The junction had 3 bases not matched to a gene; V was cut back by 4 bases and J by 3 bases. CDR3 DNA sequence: TGCGCCAGCAGCCCGGGGACTAGCGGGGGCTACGAGCAGTACTTC. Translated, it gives CASSPGTSGGYEQYF.

CDR3 region: CAISRGPTDTQYF. In DNA, the CDR3 is TGTGCCATCAGCCGGGGACCCACAGATACGCAGTATTTT. The chain combines TRBV10-3 with TRBJ2-3; the D call may be TRBD1 or TRBD2 (5 bases each). Germline lookup yields CDR1 ENHRY and CDR2 SYGVKD. The CDR3 runs to 13 residues. V was cut by 6 bases and J by 2 bases, with 9 bases left in between.

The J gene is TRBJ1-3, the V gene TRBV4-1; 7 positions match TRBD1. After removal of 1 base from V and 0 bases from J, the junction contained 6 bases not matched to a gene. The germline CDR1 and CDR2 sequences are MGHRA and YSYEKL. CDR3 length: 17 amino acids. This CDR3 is CASSQGRQGSSGNTIYF. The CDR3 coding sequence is TGCGCCAGCAGCCAAGGAAGACAGGGCTCCTCTGGAAACACCATATATTTT.

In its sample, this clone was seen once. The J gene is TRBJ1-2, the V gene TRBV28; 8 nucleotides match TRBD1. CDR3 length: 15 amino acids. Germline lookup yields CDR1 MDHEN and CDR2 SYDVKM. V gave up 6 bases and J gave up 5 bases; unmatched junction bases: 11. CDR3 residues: CASRTQTGVRYGYTF. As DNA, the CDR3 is TGTGCCAGCAGGACTCAGACAGGGGTACGGTATGGCTACACCTTC.

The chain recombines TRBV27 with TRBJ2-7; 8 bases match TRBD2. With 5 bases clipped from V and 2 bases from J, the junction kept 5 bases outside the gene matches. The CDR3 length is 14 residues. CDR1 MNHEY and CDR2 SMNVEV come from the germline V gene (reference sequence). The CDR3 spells CASSISGAPYEQYF. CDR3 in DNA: TGTGCCAGCAGTATTAGCGGGGCCCCCTACGAGCAGTACTTC.

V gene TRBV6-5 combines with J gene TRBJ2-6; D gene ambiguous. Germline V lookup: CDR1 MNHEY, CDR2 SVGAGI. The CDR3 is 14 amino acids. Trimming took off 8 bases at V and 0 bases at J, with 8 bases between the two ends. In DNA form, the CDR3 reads TGTGCCAGCTCAGGCCGCTCTGGGGCCAACGTCCTGACTTTC. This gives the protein CASSGRSGANVLTF.

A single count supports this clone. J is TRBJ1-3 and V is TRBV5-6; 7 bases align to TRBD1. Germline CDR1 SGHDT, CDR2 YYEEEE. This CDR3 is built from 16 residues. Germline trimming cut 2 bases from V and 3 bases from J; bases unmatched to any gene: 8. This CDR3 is CASSFVTGVFGNTIYF. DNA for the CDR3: TGTGCCAGCAGCTTCGTCACAGGGGTGTTTGGAAACACCATATATTTT. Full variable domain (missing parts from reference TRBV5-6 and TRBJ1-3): DAGVTQSPTHLIKTRGQQVTLRCSPKSGHDTVSWYQQALGQGPQFIFQYYEEEERQRGNFPDRFSGHQFPNYSSELNVNALLLGDSALYLCASSFVTGVFGNTIYFGEGSWLTVV.

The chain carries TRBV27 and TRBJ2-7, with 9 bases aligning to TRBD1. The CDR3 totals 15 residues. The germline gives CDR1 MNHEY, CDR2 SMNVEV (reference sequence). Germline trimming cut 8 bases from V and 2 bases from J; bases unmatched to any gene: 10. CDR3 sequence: CASRRDREGAYEQYF. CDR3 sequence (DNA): TGTGCCAGCCGCCGGGACAGGGAAGGGGCCTACGAGCAGTACTTC.

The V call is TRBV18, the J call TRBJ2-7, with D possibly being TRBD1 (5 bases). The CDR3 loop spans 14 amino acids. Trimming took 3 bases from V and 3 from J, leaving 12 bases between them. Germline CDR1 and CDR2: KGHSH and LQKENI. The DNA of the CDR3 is TGTGCCAGCTCACCCCAGGGTTCCCGCTACGAGCAGTACTTC. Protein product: CASSPQGSRYEQYF.

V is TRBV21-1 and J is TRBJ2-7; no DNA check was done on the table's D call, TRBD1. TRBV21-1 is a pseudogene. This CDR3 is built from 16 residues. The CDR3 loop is CASSKVRTGFGGEQYF. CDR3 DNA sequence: TGTGCCAGCAGCAAAGTACGGACAGGGTTTGGGGGCGAGCAGTACTTC.

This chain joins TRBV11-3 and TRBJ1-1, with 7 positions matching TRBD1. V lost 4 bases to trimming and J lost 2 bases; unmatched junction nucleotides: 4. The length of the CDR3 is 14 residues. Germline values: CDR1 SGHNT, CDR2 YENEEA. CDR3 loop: CASSSRGRNTEAFF. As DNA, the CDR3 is TGTGCCAGCAGCTCCAGGGGGAGAAACACTGAAGCTTTCTTT.